These T cell receptor beta chains were read from a single sample in a study of CD8 T cells in Susac syndrome. A single record per CDR3 protein comes from TCRdb applying MiXCR to the immunoSEQ multiplex PCR reads. The table lists under 200,000 distinct CDR3 sequences, 90% to 96% of them singletons. The sample comprised CD4+ T cells from PBMCs. The receptors were gathered from a human donor with Susac syndrome. Each CDR3 is given with its conserved first and last residue. Each record gives: J gene, V gene, CDR3 protein.

j_gene: TRBJ1-5; v_gene: TRBV20-1; CDR3aa: CSAKQGARSNQPQHF
j_gene: TRBJ2-5; v_gene: TRBV12-5; CDR3aa: CASGKSGGTQETQYF
j_gene: TRBJ2-2; v_gene: TRBV2; CDR3aa: CASSRGQRNTGELFF
j_gene: TRBJ1-5; v_gene: TRBV5-4; CDR3aa: CASSNDRGYSNQPQHF
j_gene: TRBJ2-2; v_gene: TRBV4-1; CDR3aa: CASSQDGGTNTGELFF
j_gene: TRBJ1-5; v_gene: TRBV19; CDR3aa: CASRQVNQPQHF
j_gene: TRBJ1-6; v_gene: TRBV9; CDR3aa: CASSVRTNNSPLHF
j_gene: TRBJ1-4; v_gene: TRBV20-1; CDR3aa: CSARLDRENEKLFF
j_gene: TRBJ2-7; v_gene: TRBV19; CDR3aa: CASSPTGAREQYF
j_gene: TRBJ2-7; v_gene: TRBV13; CDR3aa: CASTPSRGSYGQYF
j_gene: TRBJ2-5; v_gene: TRBV27; CDR3aa: CASSSLALVETQYF
j_gene: TRBJ2-1; v_gene: TRBV7-2; CDR3aa: CASSPLRSSYNEQFF
j_gene: TRBJ2-5; v_gene: TRBV20-1; CDR3aa: CSASPLSGVAETQYF
j_gene: TRBJ2-1; v_gene: TRBV18; CDR3aa: CASSPPGGQRSSYNEQFF
j_gene: TRBJ2-7; v_gene: TRBV3-1; CDR3aa: CASSQGLGVYEQYF
j_gene: TRBJ2-2; v_gene: TRBV18; CDR3aa: CASSPQTMQNTGELFF
j_gene: TRBJ1-2; v_gene: TRBV6-1; CDR3aa: CASRQDRANYGYTF